This T cell receptor beta chain was identified in a study of T cell repertoires in cytomegalovirus infection (dated by TCRdb to the late 2010s). Background for the entire study: The peptide stimulations were aimed at well-studied HLA-B-restricted epitopes as well as recently identified HLA-C-restricted CMV epitopes, whose presentation resists viral immunomodulation. The HLA type of each donor mattered for the analysis, because public TCR beta signatures pointed to carriage of CMV infection along with the matching HLA type. What the work shows at the level of the full study, not this receptor alone: The ex vivo response was dominated by HLA-C-restricted CMV-specific TCR beta clonotypes, which also provided the single most frequent clonotype in two of eight donors. In both this cohort and an independent approximately 370-donor cohort, the cumulative frequency of public TCR beta family members distinguished carriers of CMV infection plus the relevant HLA type.

A distance of 25 bases separates the germline ends of V and J, which lose 6 bases and 13 bases respectively. As encoded in the germline V gene (reference sequence), CDR1 is SEHNR while CDR2 is FQNEAQ. The CDR3, cysteine through phenylalanine, is 15 amino acids long. The read is trimmed to its CDR3 DNA, 45 bases read in frame from base 1. This clonotype was recorded at least ten times. This clone's antigen is unknown. Nothing much larger sits one base from this clone, and base qualities are not available. TCRdb names Illumina HiSeq 1500 as the instrument used. TCRdb applied fastp at Q25 and MiXCR to the public reads, then kept only in-frame beta chains. Rows are combined by CDR3 protein, so each entry shows the most common genes and DNA. The sample table lists 95,000 to 120,000 distinct CDR3 sequences, roughly 30% of them with a count of one. The ten largest make up around two fifths of the sample. The treatment or condition label here, explained by the study, means: in vitro stimulation with specific CMV peptide epitopes to enrich CMV-specific T cells.

The specimen was CD8+ T cells from cultured PBMCs, collected from culture after CMV antigen stimulation. The receptor was derived from a human donor in good health (CMV status not recorded). Some clones in this sample may be carry-over from other donors' samples. Here the chain combines TRBV7-9 and TRBJ2-1; TRBD1 is possibly the D segment (5 matching bases). The CDR3 in this case is CASSSWQGIFPFQFF. The DNA sequence reads TGTGCCAGCAGTTCGTGGCAGGGTATTTTTCCGTTCCAGTTCTTC.